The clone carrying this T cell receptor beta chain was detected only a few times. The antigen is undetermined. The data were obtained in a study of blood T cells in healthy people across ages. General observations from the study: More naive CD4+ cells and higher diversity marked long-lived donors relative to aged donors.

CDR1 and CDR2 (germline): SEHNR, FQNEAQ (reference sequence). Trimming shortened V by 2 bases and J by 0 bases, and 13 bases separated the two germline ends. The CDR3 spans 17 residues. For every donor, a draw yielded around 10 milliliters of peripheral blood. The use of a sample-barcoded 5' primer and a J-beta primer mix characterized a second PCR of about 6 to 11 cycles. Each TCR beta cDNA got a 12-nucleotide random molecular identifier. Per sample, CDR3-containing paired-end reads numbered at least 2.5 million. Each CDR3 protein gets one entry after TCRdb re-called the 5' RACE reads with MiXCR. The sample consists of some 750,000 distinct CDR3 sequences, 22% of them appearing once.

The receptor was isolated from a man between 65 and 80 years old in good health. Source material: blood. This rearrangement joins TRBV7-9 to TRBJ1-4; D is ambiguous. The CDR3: CASSLTPTVATNEKLFF. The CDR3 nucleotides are TGTGCCAGCAGCTTAACTCCGACGGTGGCAACTAATGAAAAACTGTTTTTT.